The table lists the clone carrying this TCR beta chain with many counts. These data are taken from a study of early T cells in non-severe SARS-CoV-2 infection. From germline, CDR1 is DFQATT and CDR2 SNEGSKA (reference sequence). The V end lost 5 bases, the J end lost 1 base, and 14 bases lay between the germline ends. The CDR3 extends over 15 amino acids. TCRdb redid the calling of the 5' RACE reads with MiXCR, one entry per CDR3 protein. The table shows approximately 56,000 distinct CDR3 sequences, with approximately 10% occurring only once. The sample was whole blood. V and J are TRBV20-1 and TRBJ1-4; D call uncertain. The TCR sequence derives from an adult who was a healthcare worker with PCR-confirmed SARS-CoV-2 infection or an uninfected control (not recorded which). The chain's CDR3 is CSAVSGAGTNEKLFF. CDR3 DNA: TGCAGTGCTGTCTCGGGAGCGGGAACTAATGAAAAACTGTTTTTT.